These T cell receptor beta chains were read from a single sample in a study of early T cells in non-severe SARS-CoV-2 infection. TCRdb re-derived calls from the 5' RACE reads in MiXCR, one entry per CDR3 protein. The sample carries around 64,000 distinct CDR3 sequences, around an eighth recorded once. The sample in question was whole blood, obtained at baseline. These receptors all stem from an adult who was a healthcare worker with PCR-confirmed SARS-CoV-2 infection or an uninfected control (not recorded which). CDR3s include the opening cysteine and the closing phenylalanine or tryptophan. Each record gives: J gene, CDR3 length, clone size, V gene, D gene, CDR3 DNA, CDR3 protein. The D gene is left open where the match is weak. Where a row states a size, it is once, few, many or the class of an expanded clone; other rows omit it.

J gene: TRBJ2-3; CDR3 length: 14; clone size: few; V gene: TRBV7-2; D gene: NA; CDR3 DNA: TGTGCCAGCAGCTTGTCCCATCGGGCCGATACGCAGTATTTT; CDR3 protein: CASSLSHRADTQYF
J gene: TRBJ2-7; CDR3 length: 14; clone size: few; V gene: TRBV7-9; D gene: TRBD2; CDR3 DNA: TGTGCCAGCAGTGGACTAGCGGGACCGGTCGAGCAGTACTTC; CDR3 protein: CASSGLAGPVEQYF
J gene: TRBJ2-5; CDR3 length: 14; clone size: few; V gene: TRBV5-4; D gene: TRBD1; CDR3 DNA: TGTGCCAGCAGTATGGACAGGGAGGTGGAGACCCAGTACTTC; CDR3 protein: CASSMDREVETQYF
J gene: TRBJ2-3; CDR3 length: 13; clone size: few; V gene: TRBV29-1; D gene: NA; CDR3 DNA: TGCAGCGTCCGAAGGGCGGGGGCTGATACGCAGTATTTT; CDR3 protein: CSVRRAGADTQYF
J gene: TRBJ2-7; CDR3 length: 13; clone size: NA; V gene: TRBV30; D gene: TRBD1; CDR3 DNA: TGTGCCTACCGGGACAGGGGCGCCAACGGGCAGTACTTC; CDR3 protein: CAYRDRGANGQYF
J gene: TRBJ1-2; CDR3 length: 16; clone size: few; V gene: TRBV9; D gene: NA; CDR3 DNA: TGTGCCAGCAGCGTAGTGGACATCCCGGGGAACTATGGCTACACCTTC; CDR3 protein: CASSVVDIPGNYGYTF
J gene: TRBJ2-3; CDR3 length: 16; clone size: few; V gene: TRBV7-9; D gene: NA; CDR3 DNA: TGTGCCAGCAGCCGTGCAGGGGGGAAGAGCACAGATACGCAGTATTTT; CDR3 protein: CASSRAGGKSTDTQYF
J gene: TRBJ1-1; CDR3 length: 13; clone size: NA; V gene: TRBV27; D gene: NA; CDR3 DNA: TGTGCCAGCAGTTTAGGACACTACACTGAAGCTTTCTTT; CDR3 protein: CASSLGHYTEAFF
J gene: TRBJ2-3; CDR3 length: 16; clone size: few; V gene: TRBV18; D gene: NA; CDR3 DNA: TGTGCCAGCTCACCCTCAGGAGAGCGGTCCACAGATACGCAGTATTTT; CDR3 protein: CASSPSGERSTDTQYF
J gene: TRBJ1-3; CDR3 length: 17; clone size: NA; V gene: TRBV27; D gene: NA; CDR3 DNA: TGTGCCAGCAGTCCACTCCCGGACGGGAAGACTGGAAACACCATATATTTT; CDR3 protein: CASSPLPDGKTGNTIYF
J gene: TRBJ2-3; CDR3 length: 16; clone size: NA; V gene: TRBV19; D gene: NA; CDR3 DNA: TGTGCCAGTAGTGGTTACAGGTTTCCTACGGGGGATACGCAGTATTTT; CDR3 protein: CASSGYRFPTGDTQYF
J gene: TRBJ2-3; CDR3 length: 15; clone size: many; V gene: TRBV24-1; D gene: TRBD2; CDR3 DNA: TGTGCCACCAGTGACCTGACTAGCGGTTCAGATACGCAGTATTTT; CDR3 protein: CATSDLTSGSDTQYF
J gene: TRBJ2-1; CDR3 length: 14; clone size: NA; V gene: TRBV19; D gene: TRBD1; CDR3 DNA: TGTGCCAGTAGCGAAGGGGACAGCATAAATGAGCAGTTCTTC; CDR3 protein: CASSEGDSINEQFF
J gene: TRBJ2-3; CDR3 length: 16; clone size: few; V gene: TRBV5-1; D gene: NA; CDR3 DNA: TGCGCCAGCAGCCGAGCCCGACTGGAGTTCACAGATACGCAGTATTTT; CDR3 protein: CASSRARLEFTDTQYF
J gene: TRBJ1-2; CDR3 length: 14; clone size: many; V gene: TRBV2; D gene: NA; CDR3 DNA: TGTGCCAGCAGTGTTGCAGGGGCCAGGTATGGCTACACCTTC; CDR3 protein: CASSVAGARYGYTF
J gene: TRBJ2-5; CDR3 length: 13; clone size: few; V gene: TRBV20-1; D gene: NA; CDR3 DNA: TGCAGTGCTACTTTGCTGAGTCGAGAGACCCAGTACTTC; CDR3 protein: CSATLLSRETQYF
J gene: TRBJ1-1; CDR3 length: 13; clone size: NA; V gene: TRBV27; D gene: NA; CDR3 DNA: TGTGCCAGTCGGTTAATCGGGAACACTGAAGCTTTCTTT; CDR3 protein: CASRLIGNTEAFF
J gene: TRBJ1-5; CDR3 length: 14; clone size: NA; V gene: TRBV19; D gene: TRBD1; CDR3 DNA: TGTGCCAGTAGCCAGGGGGGTGGCAATCAGCCCCAGCATTTT; CDR3 protein: CASSQGGGNQPQHF
J gene: TRBJ2-2; CDR3 length: 14; clone size: NA; V gene: TRBV19; D gene: NA; CDR3 DNA: TGTGCCAGTACCCCAGGGGTGTACACCGGGGAGCTGTTTTTT; CDR3 protein: CASTPGVYTGELFF
J gene: TRBJ2-7; CDR3 length: 13; clone size: many; V gene: TRBV10-3; D gene: NA; CDR3 DNA: TGTGCCGCTGGGACGAGCAGCTCCTACGAGCAGTACTTC; CDR3 protein: CAAGTSSSYEQYF
J gene: TRBJ2-3; CDR3 length: 16; clone size: NA; V gene: TRBV7-2; D gene: TRBD2; CDR3 DNA: TGTGCCAGCAGCCCGAATAGCGGGGGGGCCATCAGAACGCAGTATTTT; CDR3 protein: CASSPNSGGAIRTQYF
J gene: TRBJ2-7; CDR3 length: 14; clone size: many; V gene: TRBV20-1; D gene: TRBD1; CDR3 DNA: TGCAGTGCTGTCACAGGGGCTTACTCCTACGAGCAGTACTTC; CDR3 protein: CSAVTGAYSYEQYF
J gene: TRBJ2-1; CDR3 length: 20; clone size: few; V gene: TRBV2; D gene: TRBD1; CDR3 DNA: TGTGCCAGCAGTACAGATCCTTACGCCGGGACAGGTGGTTCCTACAATGAGCAGTTCTTC; CDR3 protein: CASSTDPYAGTGGSYNEQFF
J gene: TRBJ1-4; CDR3 length: 15; clone size: few; V gene: TRBV5-4; D gene: NA; CDR3 DNA: TGTGCCAGCAGCAGCCGGACGGCCAGTAATGAAAAACTGTTTTTT; CDR3 protein: CASSSRTASNEKLFF